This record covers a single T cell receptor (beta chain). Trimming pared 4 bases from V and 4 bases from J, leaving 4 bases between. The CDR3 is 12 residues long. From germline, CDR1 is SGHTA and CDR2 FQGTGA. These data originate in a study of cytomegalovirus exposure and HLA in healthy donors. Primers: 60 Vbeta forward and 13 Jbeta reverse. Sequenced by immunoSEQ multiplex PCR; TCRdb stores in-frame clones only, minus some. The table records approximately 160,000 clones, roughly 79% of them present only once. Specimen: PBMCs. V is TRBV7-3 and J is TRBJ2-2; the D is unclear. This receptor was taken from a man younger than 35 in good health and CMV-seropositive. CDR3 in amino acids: CASSSGTGELFF. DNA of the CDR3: TGTGCCAGCAGCTCCGGCACCGGGGAGCTGTTTTTT. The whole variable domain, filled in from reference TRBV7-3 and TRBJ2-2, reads GAGVSQTPSNKVTEKGKYVELRCDPISGHTALYWYRQSLGQGPEFLIYFQGTGAADDSGLPNDRFFAVRPEGSVSTLKIQRTERGDSAVYLCASSSGTGELFFGEGSRLTVL.